The 28 T cell receptor beta chains below come from one sample, sequenced in a study of beta chain features in type 1 diabetes. The authors reverse transcribed all of the isolated RNA, so sequencing captured expressed TCRB transcripts. Profiled with immunoSEQ multiplex PCR; TCRdb holds only in-frame clones, not every one. This table holds 300,000 to 350,000 clones, approximately 8% found once. The sequencing sample was made of central memory CD4+ T cells from blood. The receptors were sampled from a woman between 18 and 29 years old in good health.

This clone was observed a few times. The V and J genes are TRBV7-2 and TRBJ1-4; possible D gene TRBD1, 5 bases. CDR1 SGHTA and CDR2 FQGNSA come from the germline V gene. The CDR3 totals 16 residues. Trimming took off 1 base at V and 4 bases at J, with 13 bases between the two ends. CDR3 amino acids: CASSLDGAAGNEKLFF. The CDR3 nucleotides are TGTGCCAGCAGCTTAGATGGGGCCGCTGGTAATGAAAAACTGTTTTTT.

The J gene is TRBJ1-4, the V gene TRBV15; D is unresolved. The CDR3 spans 14 residues. Germline V gene data show CDR1 as LNHNV and CDR2 as YYDKDF (reference sequence). Trimming stripped 2 bases from V and 6 bases from J, with 10 bases between. The CDR3 region has the DNA TGTGCCACCAGCAGATTCCCGGATTATGAAAAACTGTTTTTT. This codes for CATSRFPDYEKLFF.

This clone came up a few times. The gene calls are TRBV5-1 and TRBJ2-7; the D gene is possibly TRBD2 (6 bases). Germline-derived CDR1 and CDR2 are SGHRS and YFSETQ. The ends were cut back, 2 bases at V and 4 bases at J, with 22 bases in the middle. CDR3 size: 17 residues. This chain's CDR3 is CASSLGRKATSEYEQYF. DNA for the CDR3: TGCGCCAGCAGCTTAGGGAGGAAGGCAACATCGGAGTACGAGCAGTACTTC.

The chain couples TRBV6-6 to TRBJ1-2; D remains unclear. Trimming stripped 5 bases from V and 7 bases from J, with 14 bases between. Germline values: CDR1 MNHNY, CDR2 SVGAGI (reference sequence). This CDR3 spans 13 amino acids. The CDR3 DNA reads TGTGCCAGCAGTGATGGGTCGGTGAGTGGCTACACCTTC. It yields the protein CASSDGSVSGYTF.

This sequence joins TRBV10-3 and TRBJ2-1; D ambiguous. Germline CDR1 ENHRY, CDR2 SYGVKD. The CDR3 loop spans 11 amino acids. Trimming took 4 bases from V and 5 from J, leaving 3 bases between them. CDR3 nucleotide sequence: TGTGCCATCAGTGGGGACAATGAGCAGTTCTTC. It is translated as CAISGDNEQFF.

In this sample, this clone turned up a few times. The gene calls are TRBV6-5 and TRBJ1-5; D gene uncertain. V was clipped by 5 bases and J by 5 bases, with 10 bases between them. From germline, CDR1 is MNHEY and CDR2 SVGAGI. This CDR3 spans 13 amino acids. In DNA, the CDR3 is TGTGCCAGCAGTGGGCGATTCGATCAGCCCCAGCATTTT. The encoded protein is CASSGRFDQPQHF.

The chain recombines TRBV6-5 with TRBJ1-5; 8 bases match TRBD1. The germline V gene has CDR1 MNHEY and CDR2 SVGAGI. The CDR3 is 14 residues long. The junction had 7 bases not matched to a gene; V was cut back by 6 bases and J by 6 bases. The CDR3 here is CASSRQGIGQPQHF. CDR3 coding DNA: TGTGCCAGCAGCCGACAGGGGATTGGTCAGCCCCAGCATTTT.

V is TRBV15 and J is TRBJ2-5; TRBD2 agrees at 8 bases. This CDR3 is built from 13 residues. V lost 8 bases and J lost 4; bases outside the gene matches: 6. The germline V gene encodes CDR1 LNHNV and CDR2 YYDKDF (reference sequence). The CDR3 coding sequence is TGTGCCACCGCAAACGGGAGGGGAGAGACCCAGTACTTC. Protein product: CATANGRGETQYF.

There are a few counts of this clone. The chain uses TRBV4-2 and TRBJ2-5, with unresolved D. CDR3 length: 14 amino acids. Deletions cut 0 bases from V and 2 bases from J, with 7 bases between. The germline CDR1 and CDR2 sequences are LGHNA and YNFKEQ. CDR3 loop: CASSQDGVQETQYF. CDR3 nucleotide sequence: TGTGCCAGCAGCCAAGATGGCGTACAAGAGACCCAGTACTTC.

V and J are TRBV29-1 and TRBJ1-5, with 10 nucleotides matching TRBD1. CDR3 length equals 14 residues. In germline, CDR1 is SQVTM, CDR2 ANQGSEA. With 7 bases clipped from V and 5 bases from J, the junction kept 8 bases outside the gene matches. CDR3 protein: CSGATGTGDQPQHF. CDR3 nucleotide sequence: TGCAGCGGGGCCACCGGGACAGGGGATCAGCCCCAGCATTTT.

The chain combines TRBV6-1 with TRBJ2-1, with 12 bases that match TRBD2. The junction had 4 bases not matched to a gene; V was cut back by 6 bases and J by 4 bases. This CDR3 spans 15 amino acids. CDR1 is MNHNS, CDR2 SASEGT, per germline. The CDR3 DNA reads TGTGCCAGCAGGCTAGCGGGAGGGTCGTACAATGAGCAGTTCTTC. It yields the protein CASRLAGGSYNEQFF.

This chain connects TRBV15 to TRBJ2-5; TRBD2 aligns across 10 bases. In germline, CDR1 is LNHNV, CDR2 YYDKDF (reference sequence). Trimming removed 6 bases from V and 3 bases from J; junction bases left unmatched: 7. The CDR3 is 15 residues long. The CDR3 here is CATRPGTSEKETQYF. For the CDR3, the DNA is TGTGCCACCAGACCAGGGACTAGCGAGAAAGAGACCCAGTACTTC.

The chain joins TRBV11-1 to TRBJ2-7; 13 nucleotides align to TRBD2. Germline CDR1 reads SGHAT; CDR2 reads FQDESV (reference sequence). With 5 bases clipped from V and 2 bases from J, the junction kept 6 bases outside the gene matches. This CDR3 region has 16 residues. DNA for the CDR3: TGTGCCAGCAGCGGACTAGCGGGAGCCCAAACCTACGAGCAGTACTTC. Translated, it gives CASSGLAGAQTYEQYF.

This clone was observed a few times. V and J are TRBV6-5 and TRBJ2-7; D may correspond to TRBD1 or TRBD2 (5 bases each). The CDR3 runs 14 residues. Trimming cost V 0 bases and J 1 base, with 7 bases left between them. The germline CDR1 and CDR2 sequences are MNHEY and SVGAGI. Here the CDR3 DNA reads TGTGCCAGCAGTTACTCGTGGGGGTCCTACGAGCAGTACTTC. This codes for CASSYSWGSYEQYF.

This clone was observed a few times. This specimen includes other DNA sequences encoding the same CDR3. The V gene is TRBV6-5, the J gene TRBJ2-7, with D possibly matching TRBD2 (6 bases). Germline-derived CDR1 and CDR2 are MNHEY and SVGAGI. This CDR3 contains 14 residues. The V end was cut by 6 bases, the J end by 0 bases, with 12 bases between. CDR3 sequence reads: CASSNAGSSYEQYF. CDR3 nucleotides: TGTGCCAGCAGCAACGCGGGAAGCTCCTACGAGCAGTACTTC.

The rearrangement uses TRBV27 and TRBJ2-7, with D tentatively TRBD1 or TRBD2 (5 bases each). The CDR3 is 14 residues long. Per the germline V gene, CDR1 is MNHEY and CDR2 is SMNVEV (reference sequence). With 6 bases removed from V and 9 bases from J, the gap between germline ends came to 21 bases. Written as DNA, the CDR3 is TGTGCCAGCAGCCGACGGGGAATAGAAAGGGGGCAGTACTTC. Amino acid sequence: CASSRRGIERGQYF.

The V call is TRBV25-1, the J call TRBJ1-3; TRBD1 is a possible D gene (5 bases). This CDR3 spans 14 amino acids. V gave up 6 bases and J gave up 1 base, with 10 bases separating them. Per germline, CDR1 MGHDK and CDR2 SYGVNS. The chain's CDR3 is CASSAQGSGNTIYF. The DNA for the CDR3 is TGTGCCAGCAGCGCGCAGGGATCTGGAAACACCATATATTTT.

The chain carries TRBV14 and TRBJ2-7; 8 bases align to TRBD1. Germline CDR1 SGHDN, CDR2 FVKESK. The CDR3 covers 14 residues. Trimming at V came to 7 bases and at J to 5 bases, leaving 10 bases not matched to a gene. DNA for the CDR3: TGTGCCAGCAACCGGGACAGGTGGAGCGACGAGCAGTACTTC. This sequence encodes CASNRDRWSDEQYF. The entire variable domain, with the rest obtained from reference TRBV14 and TRBJ2-7, is as follows: EAGVTQFPSHSVIEKGQTVTLRCDPISGHDNLYWYRRVMGKEIKFLLHFVKESKQDESGMPNNRFLAERTGGTYSTLKVQPAELEDSGVYFCASNRDRWSDEQYFGPGTRLTVT.

About this clone: The germline gene is not matched at one end of the junction; a read error may be the cause. The chain joins TRBV7-2 to TRBJ2-7, with TRBD2 matching over 11 bases. The CDR3 extends over 14 amino acids. Germline V gene lookup returns CDR1 SGHTA and CDR2 FQGNSA. Here the CDR3 reads CASSIAGGAYEQYF. In DNA, the CDR3 is TGTGCCAGCAGCATAGCGGGAGGGGCCTACGAGCAGTACTTC.

In its sample, this clone was seen a few times. The rearrangement joins TRBV7-9 to TRBJ1-4; no clear D. V lost 2 bases and J lost 0, with 13 bases in between. Germline lookup yields CDR1 SEHNR and CDR2 FQNEAQ (reference sequence). The CDR3 has 17 residues. CDR3 bases: TGTGCCAGCAGCTTAAGCTTCCCACATCCAACTAATGAAAAACTGTTTTTT. This sequence encodes CASSLSFPHPTNEKLFF.

The chain couples TRBV18 to TRBJ1-4; D perhaps matches TRBD1 (6 bases). Per the germline V gene, CDR1 is KGHSH and CDR2 is LQKENI. V was pared by 6 bases and J by 6 bases, with 17 bases between. The CDR3 runs 15 residues. The CDR3 is CASSRDTVDDEKLFF. DNA for the CDR3: TGTGCCAGCTCGCGGGACACGGTCGATGATGAAAAACTGTTTTTT.

The V gene is TRBV5-1, the J gene TRBJ2-1, with D perhaps matching TRBD1 or TRBD2 (5 bases each). Germline loops: CDR1 SGHRS, CDR2 YFSETQ. The CDR3 is 18 amino acids. V was pared by 0 bases and J by 8 bases, with 24 bases between. CDR3 DNA: TGCGCCAGCAGCTTGGCCGTACGAGGTGGGACCCGCTGGGATGAGCAGTTCTTC. Translating gives CASSLAVRGGTRWDEQFF.

This clone was counted between two and nine times. The V gene is TRBV11-2, the J gene TRBJ1-1, with a tentative D call TRBD1 (5 bases). The CDR3 runs 14 residues. Germline assignment: CDR1 SGHAT and CDR2 FQNNGV. V dropped 1 base and J dropped 3 bases, with 9 bases sitting between them. As DNA, the CDR3 is TGTGCCAGCAGCTTAGGACGGGGGGACACTGAAGCTTTCTTT. It codes for CASSLGRGDTEAFF.

There are a few counts of this clone. This chain connects TRBV28 to TRBJ1-2, with D maybe TRBD1 (5 bases). The CDR3 has 14 amino acids. Deletions cut 6 bases from V and 4 bases from J, with 15 bases between. The V gene's germline CDR1 is MDHEN and CDR2 SYDVKM. CDR3 DNA sequence: TGTGCCAGCAGCCCTGGGCAGGGCGGCTATGGCTACACCTTC. Translated, it gives CASSPGQGGYGYTF.

This chain links TRBV9 with TRBJ2-1; no definite D call. CDR3 length equals 17 residues. Trimming removed 0 bases at V and 1 base at J, with 14 bases between. Germline loops: CDR1 SGDLS, CDR2 YYNGEE. The CDR3 region is CASSVGISTASYNEQFF. The CDR3 region has the DNA TGTGCCAGCAGCGTAGGGATTTCTACGGCATCCTACAATGAGCAGTTCTTC.

In its sample, this clone was seen a few times. The J gene is TRBJ2-1, the V gene TRBV21-1; no check of the table's D call, TRBD2, against the DNA was made. TRBV21-1 is marked as a pseudogene. The CDR3 sequence is 16 residues long. The DNA for the CDR3 is TGTGCCAGCAGCAACCCTAGCGGGAGAATAAACAATGAGCAGTTCTTC. Its translation is CASSNPSGRINNEQFF.

The J gene is TRBJ1-5, the V gene TRBV5-1; 12 bases are shared with TRBD1. Germline V gene lookup returns CDR1 SGHRS and CDR2 YFSETQ. V trimming: 4 bases; J trimming: 3 bases; junction bases outside the gene matches: 14. This CDR3 region has 19 residues. CDR3 region: CASSRKLIPGQGANQPQHF. In DNA form, the CDR3 reads TGCGCCAGCAGCAGGAAATTGATTCCGGGACAGGGGGCCAATCAGCCCCAGCATTTT.

This clone was picked up a small number of times. Additional DNA sequences in this sample encode the identical CDR3. This sequence joins TRBV5-1 and TRBJ2-5, with D perhaps given as TRBD1 or TRBD2 (5 bases each). CDR1 is SGHRS, CDR2 YFSETQ, per germline. Trimming took off 0 bases at V and 1 base at J, with 7 bases between the two ends. The CDR3 contains 14 residues. The DNA of the CDR3 is TGCGCCAGCAGCTTGGCCGGGACCCAAGAGACCCAGTACTTC. This encodes CASSLAGTQETQYF.